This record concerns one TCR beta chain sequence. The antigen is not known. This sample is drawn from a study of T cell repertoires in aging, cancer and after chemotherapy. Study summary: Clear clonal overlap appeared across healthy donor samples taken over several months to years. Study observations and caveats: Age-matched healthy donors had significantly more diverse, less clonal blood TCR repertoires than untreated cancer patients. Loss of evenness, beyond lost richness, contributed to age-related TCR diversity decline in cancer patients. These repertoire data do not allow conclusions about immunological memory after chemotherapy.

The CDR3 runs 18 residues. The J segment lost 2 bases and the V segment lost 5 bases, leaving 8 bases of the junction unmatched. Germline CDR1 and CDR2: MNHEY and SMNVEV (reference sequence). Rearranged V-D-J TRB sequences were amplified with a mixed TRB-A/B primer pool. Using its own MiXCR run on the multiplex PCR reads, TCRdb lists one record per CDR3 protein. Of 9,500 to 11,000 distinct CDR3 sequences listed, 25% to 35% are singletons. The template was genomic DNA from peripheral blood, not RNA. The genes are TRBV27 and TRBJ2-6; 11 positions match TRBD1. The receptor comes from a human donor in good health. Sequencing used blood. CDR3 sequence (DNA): TGTGCCAGCAGTACCCAGGGACAGGGGGTTACTGGGGCCAACGTCCTGACTTTC. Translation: CASSTQGQGVTGANVLTF.